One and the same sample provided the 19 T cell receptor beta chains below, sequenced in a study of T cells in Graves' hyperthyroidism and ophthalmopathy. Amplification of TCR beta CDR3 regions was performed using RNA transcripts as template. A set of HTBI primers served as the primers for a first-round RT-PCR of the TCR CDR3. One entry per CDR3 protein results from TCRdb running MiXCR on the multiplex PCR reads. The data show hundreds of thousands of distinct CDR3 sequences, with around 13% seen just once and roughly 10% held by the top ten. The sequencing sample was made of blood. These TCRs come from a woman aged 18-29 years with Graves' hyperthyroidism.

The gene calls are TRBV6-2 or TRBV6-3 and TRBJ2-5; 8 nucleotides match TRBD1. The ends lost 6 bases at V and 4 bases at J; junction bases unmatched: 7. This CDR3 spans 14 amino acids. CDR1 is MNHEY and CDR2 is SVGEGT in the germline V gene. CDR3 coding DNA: TGTGCCAGCAGAATCCTAGGACAGGGAGAGACCCAGTACTTC. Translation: CASRILGQGETQYF.

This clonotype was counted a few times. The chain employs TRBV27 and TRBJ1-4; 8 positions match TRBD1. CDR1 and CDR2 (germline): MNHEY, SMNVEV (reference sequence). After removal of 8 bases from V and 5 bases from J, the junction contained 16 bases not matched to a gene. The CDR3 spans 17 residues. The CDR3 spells CASSVYPTGGKNEKLFF. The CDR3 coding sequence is TGTGCCAGCTCAGTTTACCCCACAGGGGGGAAGAATGAAAAACTGTTTTTT.

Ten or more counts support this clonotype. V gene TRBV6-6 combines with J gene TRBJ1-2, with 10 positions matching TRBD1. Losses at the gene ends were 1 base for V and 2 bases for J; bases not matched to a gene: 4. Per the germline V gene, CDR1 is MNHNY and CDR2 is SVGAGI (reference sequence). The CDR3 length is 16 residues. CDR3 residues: CASSYFLTGGNYGYTF. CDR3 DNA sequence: TGTGCCAGCAGTTACTTCCTGACAGGGGGCAACTATGGCTACACCTTC.

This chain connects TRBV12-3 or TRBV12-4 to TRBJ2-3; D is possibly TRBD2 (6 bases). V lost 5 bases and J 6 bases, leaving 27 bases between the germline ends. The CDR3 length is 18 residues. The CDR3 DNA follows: TGTGCCAGCAGTCCAGTCGCCCCTGAAGCGGGCTCGGGGGATACGCAGTATTTT. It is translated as CASSPVAPEAGSGDTQYF.

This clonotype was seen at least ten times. The DNA of the CDR3 is TGTGCCAGCAGGAAAAACACCTACTATGGCTACACCTTC. It translates to CASRKNTYYGYTF. The chain joins TRBV12-3 or TRBV12-4 to TRBJ1-2; D gene unclear. The CDR3 extends over 13 amino acids. The V gene lost 6 bases and the J gene lost 3 bases, with 11 bases spanning the gap.

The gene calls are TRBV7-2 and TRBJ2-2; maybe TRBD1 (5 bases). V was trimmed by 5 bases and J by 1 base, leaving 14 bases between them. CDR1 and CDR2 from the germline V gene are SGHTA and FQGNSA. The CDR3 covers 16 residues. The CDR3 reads CASSPSRVMNTGELFF. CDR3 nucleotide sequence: TGTGCCAGCAGCCCCTCCAGGGTGATGAACACCGGGGAGCTGTTTTTT.

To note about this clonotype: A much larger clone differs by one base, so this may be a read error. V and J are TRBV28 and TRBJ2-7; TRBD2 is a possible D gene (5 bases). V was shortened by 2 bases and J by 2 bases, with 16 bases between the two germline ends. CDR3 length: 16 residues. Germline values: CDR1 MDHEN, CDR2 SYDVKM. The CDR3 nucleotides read TGTGCCAGCAGTTTAAATCGGGGTAGGATACCCTACGAGCAGTACTTC. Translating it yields CASSLNRGRIPYEQYF.

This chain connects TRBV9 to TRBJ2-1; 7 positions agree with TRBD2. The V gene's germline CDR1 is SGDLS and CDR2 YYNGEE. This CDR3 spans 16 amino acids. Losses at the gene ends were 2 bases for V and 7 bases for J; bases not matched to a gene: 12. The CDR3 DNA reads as TGTGCCAGCAGCGTGGGAGGGACTCACCGTACGAATGAGCAGTTCTTC. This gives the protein CASSVGGTHRTNEQFF.

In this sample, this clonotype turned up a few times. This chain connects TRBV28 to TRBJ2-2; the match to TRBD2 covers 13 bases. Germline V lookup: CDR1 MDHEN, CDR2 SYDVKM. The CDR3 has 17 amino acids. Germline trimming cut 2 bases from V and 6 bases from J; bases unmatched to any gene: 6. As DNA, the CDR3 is TGTGCCAGCAGTTTAACTAGCGGGAGGGCGTATCCCGGGGAGCTGTTTTTT. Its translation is CASSLTSGRAYPGELFF.

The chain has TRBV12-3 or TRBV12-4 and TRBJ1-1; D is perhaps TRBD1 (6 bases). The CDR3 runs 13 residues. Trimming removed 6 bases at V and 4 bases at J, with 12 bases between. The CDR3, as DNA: TGTGCCAGCAGAGGGGGGGGGTTCACTGAAGCTTTCTTT. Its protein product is CASRGGGFTEAFF.

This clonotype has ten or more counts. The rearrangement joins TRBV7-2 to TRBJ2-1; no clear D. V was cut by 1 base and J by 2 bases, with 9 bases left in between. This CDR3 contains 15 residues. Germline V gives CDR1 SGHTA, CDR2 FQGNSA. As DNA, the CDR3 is TGTGCCAGCAGCTTAGTGGCCCGTACCTACAATGAGCAGTTCTTC. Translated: CASSLVARTYNEQFF. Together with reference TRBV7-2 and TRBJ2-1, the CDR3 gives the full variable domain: GAGVSQSPSNKVTEKGKDVELRCDPISGHTALYWYRQSLGQGLEFLIYFQGNSAPDKSGLPSDRFSAERTGGSVSTLTIQRTQQEDSAVYLCASSLVARTYNEQFFGPGTRLTVL.

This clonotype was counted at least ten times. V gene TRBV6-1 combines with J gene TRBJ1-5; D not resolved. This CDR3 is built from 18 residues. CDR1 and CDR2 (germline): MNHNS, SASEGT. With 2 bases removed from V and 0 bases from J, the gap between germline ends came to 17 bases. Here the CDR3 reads CASSEWNIPSYSNQPQHF. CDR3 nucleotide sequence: TGTGCCAGCAGTGAATGGAACATTCCTTCTTATAGCAATCAGCCCCAGCATTTT.

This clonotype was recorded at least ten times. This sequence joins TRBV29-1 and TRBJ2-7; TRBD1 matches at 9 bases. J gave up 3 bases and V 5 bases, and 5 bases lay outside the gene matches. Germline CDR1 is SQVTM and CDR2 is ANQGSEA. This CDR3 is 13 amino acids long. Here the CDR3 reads CSVTGTGHYEQYF. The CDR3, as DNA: TGCAGCGTTACCGGGACAGGGCACTACGAGCAGTACTTC.

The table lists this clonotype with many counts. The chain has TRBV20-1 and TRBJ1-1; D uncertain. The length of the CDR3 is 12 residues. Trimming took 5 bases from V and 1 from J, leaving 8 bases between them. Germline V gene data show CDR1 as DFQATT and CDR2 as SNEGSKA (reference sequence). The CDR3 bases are TGCAGTGCTGATCCCAGGAACACTGAAGCTTTCTTT. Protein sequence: CSADPRNTEAFF.

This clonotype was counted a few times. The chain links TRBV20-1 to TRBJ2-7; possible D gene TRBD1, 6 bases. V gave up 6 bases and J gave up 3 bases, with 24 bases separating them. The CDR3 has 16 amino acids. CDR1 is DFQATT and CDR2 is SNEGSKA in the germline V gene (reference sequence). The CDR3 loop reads CSASAIPDRSGYEQYF. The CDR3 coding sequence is TGCAGTGCAAGCGCCATACCCGACAGGTCCGGCTACGAGCAGTACTTC.

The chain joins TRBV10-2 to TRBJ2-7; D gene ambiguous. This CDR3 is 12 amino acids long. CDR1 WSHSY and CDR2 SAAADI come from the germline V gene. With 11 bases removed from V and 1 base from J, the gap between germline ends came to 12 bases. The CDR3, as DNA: TGCGCCTCAGCATTAGGTTCCTACGAGCAGTACTTC. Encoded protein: CASALGSYEQYF.

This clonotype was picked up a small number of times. The CDR3 loop is CASSPPREGEYEQYF. DNA of the CDR3: TGTGCCAGCAGTCCCCCCCGGGAGGGGGAATACGAGCAGTACTTC. The rearrangement uses TRBV28 and TRBJ2-7; TRBD2 matches 8 bases. V trimming: 5 bases; J trimming: 4 bases; junction bases outside the gene matches: 10. This CDR3 region has 15 residues. Germline-derived CDR1 and CDR2 are MDHEN and SYDVKM.

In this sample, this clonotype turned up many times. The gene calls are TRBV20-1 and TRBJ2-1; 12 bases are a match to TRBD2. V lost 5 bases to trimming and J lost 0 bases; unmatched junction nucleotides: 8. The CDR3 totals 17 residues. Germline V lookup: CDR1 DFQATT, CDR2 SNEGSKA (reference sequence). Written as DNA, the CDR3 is TGCAGTGCTCCGCGACTAGCGGGAGTAACCTCCTACAATGAGCAGTTCTTC. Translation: CSAPRLAGVTSYNEQFF.

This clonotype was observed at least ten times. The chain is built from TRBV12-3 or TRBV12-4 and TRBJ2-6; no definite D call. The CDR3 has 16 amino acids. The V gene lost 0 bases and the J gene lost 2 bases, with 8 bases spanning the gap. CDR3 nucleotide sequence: TGTGCCAGCAGTTTAGCGGGTTCCCCTGGGGCCAACGTCCTGACTTTC. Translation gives CASSLAGSPGANVLTF.